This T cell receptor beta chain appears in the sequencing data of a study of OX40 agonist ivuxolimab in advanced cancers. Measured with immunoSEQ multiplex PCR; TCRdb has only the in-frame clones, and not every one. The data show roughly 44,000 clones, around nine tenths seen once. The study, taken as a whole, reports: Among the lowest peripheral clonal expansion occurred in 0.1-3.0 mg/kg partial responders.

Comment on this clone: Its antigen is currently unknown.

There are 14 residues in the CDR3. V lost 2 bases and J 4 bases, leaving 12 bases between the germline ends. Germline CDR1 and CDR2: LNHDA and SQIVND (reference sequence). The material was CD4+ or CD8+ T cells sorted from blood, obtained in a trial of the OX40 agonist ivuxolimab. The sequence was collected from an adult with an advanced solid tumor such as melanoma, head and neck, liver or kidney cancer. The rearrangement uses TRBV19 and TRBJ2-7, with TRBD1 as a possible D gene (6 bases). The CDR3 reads CASSIMTGQYEQYF. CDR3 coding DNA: TGTGCCAGTAGTATAATGACAGGACAGTACGAGCAGTACTTC.